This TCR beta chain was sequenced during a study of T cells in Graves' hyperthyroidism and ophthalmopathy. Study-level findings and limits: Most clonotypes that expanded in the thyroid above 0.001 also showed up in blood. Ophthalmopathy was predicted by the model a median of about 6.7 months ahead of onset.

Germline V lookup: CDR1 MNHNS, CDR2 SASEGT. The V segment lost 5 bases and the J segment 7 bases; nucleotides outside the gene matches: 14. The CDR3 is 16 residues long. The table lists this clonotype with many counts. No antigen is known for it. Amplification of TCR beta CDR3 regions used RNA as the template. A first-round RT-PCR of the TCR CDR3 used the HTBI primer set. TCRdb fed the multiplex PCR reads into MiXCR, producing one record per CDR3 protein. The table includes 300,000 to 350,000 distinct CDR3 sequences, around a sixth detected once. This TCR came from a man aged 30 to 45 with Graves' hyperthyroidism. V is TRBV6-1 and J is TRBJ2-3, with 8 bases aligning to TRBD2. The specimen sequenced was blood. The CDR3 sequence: CASSRTSGPSFYTQYF. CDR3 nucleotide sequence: TGTGCCAGCAGTCGAACTAGCGGCCCATCCTTCTATACGCAGTATTTT.